This T cell receptor (beta chain) was identified in a study of CD8+CD57+ T cells in acquired aplastic anemia. Study context: When averaged, DNA from sorted CD4+ and CD8+ cells came to 3.2 ug. Findings and caveats of the study: Approximately 30 CD8+ CDR3 sequences were shared between patients and controls.

The template used for profiling TCR beta VDJ and CDR3 was genomic DNA. A single record per CDR3 protein comes from TCRdb applying MiXCR to the reads. The table lists about 290,000 distinct CDR3 sequences, 50% to 65% of them singletons, with 1.3% in the top ten. About this clonotype itself: Its target is unknown.

Trimming took 0 bases from V and 4 from J, leaving 7 bases between them. The CDR3 is made up of 13 amino acids. Germline V gives CDR1 LNHNV, CDR2 YYDKDF (reference sequence). Before being chosen for sequencing, patients had shown CD8+CD57+ cell expansion by flow cytometry. Patients, without exception, had severe acquired aplastic anemia. The rearrangement uses TRBV15 and TRBJ2-7; D is uncertain. This TCR was sampled from a human donor with aplastic anemia. Specimen: sorted CD4+, CD8+, or CD8+CD57+ T cells (not recorded which) from PBMCs. The CDR3 DNA reads TGTGCCACCAGCAGAGATCGCAGTTACGAGCAGTACTTC. Protein: CATSRDRSYEQYF.